Sequencing of this T cell receptor beta chain was carried out in a study of blood T cell repertoires in COVID-19 (dated by TCRdb to 2019 to 2021). In terms of the full investigation: The collaborator samples originated in the United States, Italy and Spain and spanned the acute and convalescent phases of COVID-19. The prospective study material was composed of cDNA or gDNA derived from T cells, B-cell-depleted T cells, or PBMCs. The dataset comprised deeply sampled blood TCRbeta repertoires from subjects exposed to, actively infected with, or recovered from COVID-19. A freely available public database, intended as a resource for researchers studying the immune response to SARS-CoV-2, is where the repertoires were released. The samples were drawn from the first 160 participants of the ongoing ImmuneRACE study and from 950 to 1,500 subjects provided by 6 global collaborators. The sample metadata nearly always contained a de-identified subject ID, COVID-19 status, age in years and sex. Where available, HLA class I and class II types were taken from metadata supplied by the sample provider and were not determined by assay-based typing.

What the work shows at the level of the full study, not this receptor alone: How much clinical and demographic metadata was included differed by source and by participant, and the metadata was provided uncurated.

Whole blood was collected in K2EDTA tubes by collaborating institutions according to the institutions' own protocols. For TCRbeta analysis, collaborators shipped samples in one of three forms: frozen whole blood, isolated PBMCs, or DNA extracted from either of those sample types. The immunoSEQ Assay, a bias-controlled multiplex PCR, was used to amplify TCRbeta CDR3 regions from genomic DNA. Per the source publication's procedure: The number of nucleated cells in each sample was estimated from the amplification of reference gene primers within the assay. Sequence reads were collapsed and filtered to measure the absolute abundance of every unique TCRbeta CDR3 rearrangement. For each sample, productive Simpson clonality was calculated by taking the square root of Simpson's diversity index across productive rearrangements. TCRdb took this table from immuneACCESS and kept in-frame rearrangements with V and J called. Such tables lack part of the clones; where checked against another copy, unresolved V genes explain under half of the gap, and the rest is unexplained. V, J and clone size derive from that table, while D and trimming were established from the DNA sequence. The sample table records 65,000 or so clones; approximately 80% of these occur just once. The ten largest make up 25% of the sample.

Concerning this clone itself: This clone's antigen is unknown. No much larger clone is present one base from it, and per-base qualities are unavailable.

The receptor comes from a human donor in a cohort sampled during active COVID-19. The sequenced sample consisted of peripheral blood.

The CDR3 sequence is CASRGLAGINEQFF. The DNA sequence is given as TGTGCCAGCAGGGGACTAGCGGGGATCAATGAGCAGTTCTTC. The sequence links TRBV6-5 to TRBJ2-1; a stretch of 13 junction bases matches TRBD2. V is pruned by 6 bases and J by 6 bases, leaving 2 bases of the junction without a gene match. The CDR3, cysteine through phenylalanine, is 14 amino acids long. Only the CDR3 portion is preserved as DNA: 42 bases, with reading frame beginning at the first base. The germline V gene provides CDR1 MNHEY and CDR2 SVGAGI.